The present TCR beta chain was sequenced within a study of blood T cell repertoires in COVID-19. Whole-study context: The United States, Italy and Spain provided the acute and convalescent COVID-19 samples. PBMCs, B-cell-depleted T cells, or T cells were the source of the cDNA or gDNA that made up the material.

CDR3 length: 13 amino acids. Germline V CDR1 and CDR2: MNHEY, SVGAGI. V lost 8 bases, J lost 7 bases, and 6 bases stayed unmatched. This clone was detected only once. In the original processing: Researchers report that nucleated cell counts were estimated from reference gene primer amplification. The method was immunoSEQ multiplex PCR; TCRdb's version includes in-frame clones alone and lacks a portion of them. For V, J and clone size, that table is used; D and trimming come from the DNA. This table has over 400,000 clones, roughly 89% appearing once. This TCR derives from a woman aged 50 to 60 with COVID-19, enrolled during active disease. The specimen sequenced was peripheral blood. The V gene is TRBV6-5, the J gene TRBJ2-1, with 9 bases that match TRBD2. The CDR3 nucleotides read TGTGCCAGCCCCAGCGGGGGGTCGAATGAGCAGTTCTTC. Translated: CASPSGGSNEQFF.